Each of the 16 T cell receptor beta chains below was sequenced from the same sample in a study of radiation and T cells in renal cell carcinoma. The sample's time point: blood 4 weeks post-SBRT, at nephrectomy. Treatment described: 15 Gy SBRT to primary tumor, nephrectomy 4 weeks later. Profiled with immunoSEQ multiplex PCR; TCRdb holds only in-frame clones, not every one. The data hold under 35,000 clones, with over 75% observed a single time. The material was blood, obtained from a patient whose treatment included radiotherapy and nephrectomy. The receptor set was obtained from a man aged 55 to 70 with renal cell carcinoma.

This clone has more than one count but fewer than ten. This chain joins TRBV30 and TRBJ1-5; D possibly corresponds to TRBD1 (5 bases). The CDR3 has 13 residues. Trimming shortened V by 0 bases and J by 4 bases, and 7 bases separated the two germline ends. Germline V gene sequence: CDR1 GTSNPN, CDR2 SVGIG (reference sequence). As DNA, the CDR3 is TGTGCCTGGAGTGTACAGGAAAATCAGCCCCAGCATTTT. Protein: CAWSVQENQPQHF.

The chain is built from TRBV5-1 and TRBJ2-1, with 8 positions matching TRBD2. The germline V gene has CDR1 SGHRS and CDR2 YFSETQ. V shed 6 bases and J 7 bases; nucleotides not matched to a gene: 9. CDR3 length equals 14 residues. The CDR3 DNA reads TGCGCCAGCATTCGGGAGGGCATCAGTAATGAGCAGTTCTTC. Amino acid sequence: CASIREGISNEQFF.

The J gene is TRBJ2-5, the V gene TRBV30, with D hard to call. Germline loops: CDR1 GTSNPN, CDR2 SVGIG (reference sequence). The V gene lost 0 bases and the J gene lost 7 bases, with 9 bases spanning the gap. This CDR3 has 12 residues. CDR3 in amino acids: CAWSVGHLTQYF. CDR3 DNA sequence: TGTGCCTGGAGTGTAGGGCATTTGACCCAGTACTTC.

The V gene is TRBV11-2, the J gene TRBJ2-7; TRBD1 aligns across 10 bases. The CDR3 is 15 residues long. Germline V gene sequence: CDR1 SGHAT, CDR2 FQNNGV. V trimming: 7 bases; J trimming: 4 bases; junction bases outside the gene matches: 10. The CDR3 is CASKEAGTGVYEQYF. In DNA form, the CDR3 reads TGTGCCAGCAAAGAGGCCGGGACAGGGGTGTACGAGCAGTACTTC. Based on the CDR3 plus reference TRBV11-2 and TRBJ2-7, the full variable domain is EAGVAQSPRYKIIEKRQSVAFWCNPISGHATLYWYQQILGQGPKLLIQFQNNGVVDDSQLPKDRFSAERLKGVDSTLKIQPAKLEDSAVYLCASKEAGTGVYEQYFGPGTRLTVT.

The rearrangement joins TRBV4-1 to TRBJ2-1; a possible D gene is TRBD1 (6 bases). CDR3 length equals 18 residues. With 0 bases removed from V and 0 bases from J, the gap between germline ends came to 15 bases. Per the germline V gene, CDR1 is MGHRA and CDR2 is YSYEKL. The CDR3 DNA reads as TGCGCCAGCAGCCAAGATGCCAGGGGTATGAGCTCCTACAATGAGCAGTTCTTC. Its protein is CASSQDARGMSSYNEQFF.

This chain links TRBV7-9 with TRBJ1-2; D is perhaps TRBD1 (6 bases). V lost 5 bases and J 4 bases, leaving 14 bases between the germline ends. Germline V gene lookup returns CDR1 SEHNR and CDR2 FQNEAQ (reference sequence). CDR3 length: 14 residues. CDR3 region: CASSRGQRSYGYTF. The CDR3 nucleotides read TGTGCCAGCAGCCGCGGACAGCGTTCCTATGGCTACACCTTC. Drawing the rest from reference TRBV7-9 and TRBJ1-2, the complete variable domain is DTGVSQNPRHKITKRGQNVTFRCDPISEHNRLYWYRQTLGQGPEFLTYFQNEAQLEKSRLLSDRFSAERPKGSFSTLEIQRTEQGDSAMYLCASSRGQRSYGYTFGSGTRLTVV.

This chain links TRBV4-1 with TRBJ2-3; TRBD1 might be the D (5 bases). Germline CDR1 reads MGHRA; CDR2 reads YSYEKL. V was cut by 4 bases and J by 5 bases, with 13 bases left in between. This CDR3 comprises 14 residues. The CDR3 is CASSPVGTGDTQYF. The CDR3 DNA reads TGCGCCAGCAGCCCCGTCGGTACAGGAGATACGCAGTATTTT.

The rearrangement joins TRBV5-1 to TRBJ2-2, with 7 bases identical to TRBD1. CDR1 and CDR2 (germline): SGHRS, YFSETQ. The V segment lost 0 bases and the J segment 5 bases; nucleotides outside the gene matches: 7. This CDR3 region has 16 residues. The CDR3 reads CASSLAPQGNTGELFF. The CDR3 DNA reads as TGCGCCAGCAGCTTGGCACCACAGGGGAATACCGGGGAGCTGTTTTTT. The entire variable domain, with the rest obtained from reference TRBV5-1 and TRBJ2-2, is as follows: KAGVTQTPRYLIKTRGQQVTLSCSPISGHRSVSWYQQTPGQGLQFLFEYFSETQRNKGNFPGRFSGRQFSNSRSEMNVSTLELGDSALYLCASSLAPQGNTGELFFGEGSRLTVL.

V and J are TRBV6-1 and TRBJ1-1; D gene unclear. V shed 2 bases and J shed 4 bases, with 5 bases lying between them. The CDR3 sequence is 12 residues long. Germline V gene sequence: CDR1 MNHNS, CDR2 SASEGT. The CDR3 nucleotides are TGTGCCAGCAGTGAATCCCTCACTGAAGCTTTCTTT. As protein: CASSESLTEAFF.

There are a few counts of this clone. This chain joins TRBV6-5 and TRBJ2-6; the D gene is possibly TRBD1 (5 bases). This CDR3 contains 15 residues. Germline CDR1 and CDR2: MNHEY and SVGAGI. V dropped 6 bases and J dropped 1 base, with 10 bases sitting between them. CDR3 region: CASSVYRSGANVLTF. CDR3 nucleotides: TGTGCCAGCAGCGTTTACAGGTCTGGGGCCAACGTCCTGACTTTC.

This rearrangement joins TRBV7-6 to TRBJ1-2; TRBD1 matches 11 bases. After removal of 0 bases from V and 9 bases from J, the junction contained 3 bases not matched to a gene. CDR3 length equals 14 residues. Per germline, CDR1 SGHVS and CDR2 FNYEAQ. CDR3 coding DNA: TGTGCCAGCAGCTTAGCGGGGACAGGGGGTAGCTACACCTTC. Its protein is CASSLAGTGGSYTF.

A word on this clone: The sample holds other DNA sequences that translate to the same CDR3. The chain combines TRBV30 with TRBJ1-4; no firm D call. The CDR3 length is 14 residues. In germline, CDR1 is GTSNPN, CDR2 SVGIG (reference sequence). Deletions cut 5 bases from V and 8 bases from J, with 18 bases between. The CDR3 protein is CAWGTTGNYEKLFF. The CDR3 DNA sequence: TGTGCCTGGGGAACAACGGGGAACTACGAAAAACTGTTTTTT.

The chain carries TRBV19 and TRBJ1-5; possibly TRBD1 for D (6 bases). V lost 6 bases and J lost 3, with 12 bases in between. Germline CDR1 reads LNHDA; CDR2 reads SQIVND (reference sequence). The CDR3 runs 14 residues. In DNA, the CDR3 is TGTGCCAGTAGCTACACAGGGTACAATCAGCCCCAGCATTTT. Its protein product is CASSYTGYNQPQHF.

The chain couples TRBV6-1 to TRBJ2-1; either TRBD1 or TRBD2 may supply D (5 bases each). CDR3 length: 15 residues. V was trimmed by 2 bases and J by 4 bases, leaving 12 bases between them. Germline V CDR1 and CDR2: MNHNS, SASEGT. The CDR3 loop reads CASSELGVRYNEQFF. CDR3 DNA sequence: TGTGCCAGCAGTGAATTGGGGGTCCGGTACAATGAGCAGTTCTTC.

This chain joins TRBV5-6 and TRBJ2-3; tentative D call: TRBD2 (6 bases). From germline, CDR1 is SGHDT and CDR2 YYEEEE. Trimming pared 0 bases from V and 0 bases from J, leaving 11 bases between. CDR3 length: 16 amino acids. The CDR3 region is CASSLGTGLSTDTQYF. The CDR3, as DNA: TGTGCCAGCAGCTTGGGCACAGGACTAAGCACAGATACGCAGTATTTT.

The J gene is TRBJ1-4, the V gene TRBV4-3; maybe TRBD1 (6 bases). With 3 bases removed from V and 5 bases from J, the gap between germline ends came to 10 bases. Looked up from germline, CDR1 is LGHNA and CDR2 is YSLEER. This CDR3 spans 14 amino acids. CDR3 nucleotides: TGCGCCAGCAGCCACGGACAGTTAAATGAAAAACTGTTTTTT. Amino acid sequence: CASSHGQLNEKLFF.